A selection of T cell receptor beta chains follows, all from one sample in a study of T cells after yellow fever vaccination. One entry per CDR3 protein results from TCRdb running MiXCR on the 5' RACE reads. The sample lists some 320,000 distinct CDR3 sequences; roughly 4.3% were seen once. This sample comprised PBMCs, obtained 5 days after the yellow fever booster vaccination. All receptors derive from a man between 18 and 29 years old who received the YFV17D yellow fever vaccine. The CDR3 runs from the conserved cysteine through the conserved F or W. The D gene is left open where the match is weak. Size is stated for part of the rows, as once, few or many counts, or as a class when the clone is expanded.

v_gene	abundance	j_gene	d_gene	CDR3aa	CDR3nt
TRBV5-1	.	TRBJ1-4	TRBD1	CASSKQGGDEKLFF	TGCGCCAGCAGCAAACAGGGGGGGGATGAAAAACTGTTTTTT
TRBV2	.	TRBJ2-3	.	CASSDGSTDTQYF	TGTGCCAGCAGTGACGGCTCCACAGATACGCAGTATTTT
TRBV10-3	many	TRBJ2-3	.	CAISVKGGGRTDTQYF	TGTGCCATCAGCGTCAAGGGGGGGGGCCGCACAGATACGCAGTATTTT
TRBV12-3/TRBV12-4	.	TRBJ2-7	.	CASSFGGLRTYEQYF	TGTGCCAGCAGTTTCGGGGGGCTGAGAACCTACGAGCAGTACTTC
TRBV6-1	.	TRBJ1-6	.	CASSERGFENSPLHF	TGTGCCAGCAGTGAACGAGGGTTTGAGAATTCACCCCTCCACTTT
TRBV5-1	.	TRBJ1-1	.	CASSSWGPNTEAFF	TGCGCCAGCAGCTCCTGGGGCCCGAACACTGAAGCTTTCTTT
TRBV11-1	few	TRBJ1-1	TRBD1	CASKAGGDTEAFF	TGTGCCAGCAAGGCAGGGGGTGACACTGAAGCTTTCTTT
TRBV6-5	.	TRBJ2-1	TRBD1	CASSYSGYRGRYNEQFF	TGTGCCAGCAGTTACTCGGGGTACAGGGGGAGATACAATGAGCAGTTCTTC
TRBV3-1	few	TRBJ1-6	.	CASSQRWDGNSPLHF	TGTGCCAGCAGCCAACGGTGGGACGGAAATTCACCCCTCCACTTT
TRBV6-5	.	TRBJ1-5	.	CASSHNSNQPQHF	TGTGCCAGCAGTCATAATAGCAATCAGCCCCAGCATTTT
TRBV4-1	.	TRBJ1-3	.	CASAGVSGNTIYF	TGCGCCAGCGCAGGGGTCTCTGGAAACACCATATATTTT
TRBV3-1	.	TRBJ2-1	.	CASSVRTDEYNEQFF	TGTGCCAGCAGCGTCAGGACAGACGAATACAATGAGCAGTTCTTC
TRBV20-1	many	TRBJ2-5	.	CSGSRAIETQYF	TGCAGTGGGTCTAGGGCCATAGAGACCCAGTACTTC
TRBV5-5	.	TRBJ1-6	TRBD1	CASSKGQGIERYNSPLHF	TGTGCCAGCAGCAAGGGACAGGGTATCGAACGGTATAATTCACCCCTCCACTTT
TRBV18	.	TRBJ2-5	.	CASSPILGQAETQYF	TGTGCCAGCTCACCAATACTGGGCCAGGCGGAGACCCAGTACTTC
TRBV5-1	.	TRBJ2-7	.	CASSLWVRAEQYF	TGCGCCAGCAGCCTCTGGGTGAGGGCCGAGCAGTACTTC
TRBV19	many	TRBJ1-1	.	CASSSGVGTEAFF	TGTGCCAGTAGTTCAGGGGTGGGCACTGAAGCTTTCTTT
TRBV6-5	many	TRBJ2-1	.	CASSSPTSLEQFF	TGTGCCAGCAGTTCCCCAACTAGTTTGGAGCAGTTCTTC
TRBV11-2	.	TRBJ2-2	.	CASSSRGSGNNTGELFF	TGTGCCAGCAGCTCTAGAGGCTCCGGGAACAACACCGGGGAGCTGTTTTTT
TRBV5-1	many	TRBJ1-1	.	CASSLRPAGEAFF	TGCGCCAGCAGCTTGCGACCGGCGGGTGAAGCTTTCTTT
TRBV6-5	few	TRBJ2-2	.	CASSYRGANTGELFF	TGTGCCAGCAGTTACAGGGGCGCAAACACCGGGGAGCTGTTTTTT
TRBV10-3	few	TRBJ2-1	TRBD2	CATRAGGPDNEQFF	TGTGCCACCCGGGCGGGGGGGCCGGACAATGAGCAGTTCTTC
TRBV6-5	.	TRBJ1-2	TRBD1	CASSPLRGAEANYGYTF	TGTGCCAGCTCTCCACTCAGGGGGGCAGAAGCGAACTATGGCTACACCTTC
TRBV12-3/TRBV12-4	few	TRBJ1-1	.	CASSLALNSMAFF	TGTGCCAGCAGTTTAGCGCTGAATAGTATGGCTTTCTTT
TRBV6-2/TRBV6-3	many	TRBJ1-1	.	CASRARGSNTEAFF	TGTGCCAGCAGAGCCAGGGGCTCGAACACTGAAGCTTTCTTT
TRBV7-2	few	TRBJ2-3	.	CASPGTSYPNSGGRTDTQYF	TGTGCCAGCCCAGGTACTTCCTACCCGAATTCGGGGGGCCGAACAGATACGCAGTATTTT
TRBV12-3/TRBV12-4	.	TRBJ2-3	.	CASKIGADTQYF	TGTGCCAGCAAAATAGGGGCGGATACGCAGTATTTT
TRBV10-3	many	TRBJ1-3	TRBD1	CASGQGISSGNTIYF	TGTGCCTCTGGACAGGGAATAAGCTCTGGAAACACCATATATTTT
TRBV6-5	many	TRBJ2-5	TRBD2	CASSPRLAGGGETQYF	TGTGCCAGCAGCCCTCGACTAGCGGGGGGTGGGGAGACCCAGTACTTC
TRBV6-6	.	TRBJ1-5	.	CASSDRPGQPQHF	TGTGCCAGCAGTGACCGCCCGGGCCAGCCCCAGCATTTT
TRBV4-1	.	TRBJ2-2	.	CASSHRDGGYTGELFF	TGCGCCAGCAGCCATAGAGATGGGGGGTACACCGGGGAGCTGTTTTTT
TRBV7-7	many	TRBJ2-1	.	CASSRLGASNEQFF	TGTGCTAGCAGCCGCCTGGGGGCCAGCAATGAGCAGTTCTTC
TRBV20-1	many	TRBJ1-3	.	CSAQLQGTAIYF	TGCAGTGCGCAATTACAGGGAACCGCCATATATTTT
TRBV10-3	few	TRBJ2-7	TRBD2	CAINGLAGHQQYF	TGTGCCATCAATGGACTAGCGGGGCACCAACAGTACTTC
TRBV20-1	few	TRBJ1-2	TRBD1	CSARGETGSNWGYTF	TGCAGTGCGCGGGGCGAGACAGGGTCTAATTGGGGCTACACCTTC
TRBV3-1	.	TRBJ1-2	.	CASSQGSGRPNYGYTF	TGTGCCAGCAGCCAAGGTTCCGGCAGGCCCAACTATGGCTACACCTTC
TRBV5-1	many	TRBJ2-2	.	CASSLQGVTGELFF	TGCGCCAGCAGCTTACAGGGAGTCACCGGGGAGCTGTTTTTT
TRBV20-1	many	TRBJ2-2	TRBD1	CSARVGGTGGWNTGELFF	TGCAGTGCTAGAGTTGGGGGGACAGGGGGCTGGAACACCGGGGAGCTGTTTTTT
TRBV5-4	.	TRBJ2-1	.	CASSFDFLAGYEQFF	TGTGCCAGCAGCTTTGACTTCCTTGCTGGGTATGAGCAGTTCTTC
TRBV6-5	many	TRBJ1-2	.	CASSYSLAGFYGYTF	TGTGCCAGCAGTTACTCGTTAGCGGGTTTCTATGGCTACACCTTC
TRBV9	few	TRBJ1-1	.	CASSVGRHTEAFF	TGTGCCAGCAGCGTGGGGCGGCACACTGAAGCTTTCTTT
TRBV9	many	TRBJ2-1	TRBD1	CASSAIWDRGRPNEQFF	TGTGCCAGCAGCGCCATTTGGGACAGGGGTCGGCCTAATGAGCAGTTCTTC
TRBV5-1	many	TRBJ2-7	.	CASSLSPSREQYF	TGCGCCAGCAGCTTGAGTCCGTCCCGCGAGCAGTACTTC
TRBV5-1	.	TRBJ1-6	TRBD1	CASSLGAGTGDNSPLHF	TGCGCCAGCAGCTTGGGAGCCGGGACAGGGGATAATTCACCCCTCCACTTT
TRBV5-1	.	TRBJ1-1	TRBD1	CASSLLRQGARNTEAFF	TGCGCCAGCAGCTTGTTGAGACAGGGGGCGCGGAACACTGAAGCTTTCTTT
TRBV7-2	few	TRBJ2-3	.	CASRTGLGGTDTQYF	TGTGCCAGCAGAACCGGACTGGGTGGCACAGATACGCAGTATTTT
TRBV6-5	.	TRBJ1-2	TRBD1	CASSYADRGGYGYTF	TGTGCCAGCAGTTACGCGGACAGGGGCGGCTATGGCTACACCTTC
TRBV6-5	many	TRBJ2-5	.	CASSYFEAETQYF	TGTGCCAGCAGTTACTTCGAGGCAGAGACCCAGTACTTC
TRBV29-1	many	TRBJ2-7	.	CSVEDLAGRNEQYF	TGCAGCGTTGAAGATCTTGCGGGGCGGAACGAGCAGTACTTC
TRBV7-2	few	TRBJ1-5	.	CASSLVGDNQPQHF	TGTGCCAGCAGCTTAGTTGGTGACAATCAGCCCCAGCATTTT
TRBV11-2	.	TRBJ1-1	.	CASSSNSGSDTEAFF	TGTGCCAGCAGCTCAAATAGTGGGTCTGACACTGAAGCTTTCTTT
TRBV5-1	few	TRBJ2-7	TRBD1	CASSLTGGYKPVTYEQYF	TGCGCCAGCAGCTTGACAGGGGGCTACAAACCGGTCACCTACGAGCAGTACTTC